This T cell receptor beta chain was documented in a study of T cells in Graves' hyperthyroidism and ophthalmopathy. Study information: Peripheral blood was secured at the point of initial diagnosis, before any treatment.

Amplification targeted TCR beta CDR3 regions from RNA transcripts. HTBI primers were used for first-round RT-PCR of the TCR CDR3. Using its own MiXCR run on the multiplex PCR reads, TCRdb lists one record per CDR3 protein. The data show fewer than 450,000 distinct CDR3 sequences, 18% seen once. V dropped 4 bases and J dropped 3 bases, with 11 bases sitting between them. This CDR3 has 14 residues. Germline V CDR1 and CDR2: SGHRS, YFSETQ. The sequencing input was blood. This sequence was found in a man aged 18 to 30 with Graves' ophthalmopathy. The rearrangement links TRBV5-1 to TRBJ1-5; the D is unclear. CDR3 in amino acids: CASSPGENNQPQHF. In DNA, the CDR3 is TGCGCCAGCAGCCCCGGAGAGAACAATCAGCCCCAGCATTTT.